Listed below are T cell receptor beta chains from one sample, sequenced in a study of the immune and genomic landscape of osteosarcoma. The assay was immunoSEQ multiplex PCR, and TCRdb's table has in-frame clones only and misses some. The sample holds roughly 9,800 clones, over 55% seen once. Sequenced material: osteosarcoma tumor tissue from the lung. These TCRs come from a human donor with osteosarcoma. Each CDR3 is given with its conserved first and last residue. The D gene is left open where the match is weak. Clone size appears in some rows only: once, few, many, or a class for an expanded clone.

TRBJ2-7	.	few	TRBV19	CASSMRTEAFPYEQYF	TGTGCCAGTAGTATGAGGACTGAAGCCTTCCCCTACGAGCAGTACTTC
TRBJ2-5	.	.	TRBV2	CASCQETQYF	TGTGCCAGCTGCCAAGAGACCCAGTACTTC
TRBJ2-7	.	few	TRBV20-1	CSATGLPEQYF	TGCAGTGCTACGGGCCTTCCCGAGCAGTACTTC
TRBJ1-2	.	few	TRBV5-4	CASSRGDYGYTF	TGTGCCAGCAGCCGGGGTGACTATGGCTACACCTTC
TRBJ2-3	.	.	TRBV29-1	CSAFGRFTDTQYF	TGCAGCGCCTTCGGGCGGTTCACAGATACGCAGTATTTT
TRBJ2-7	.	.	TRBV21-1	CARGRVSSYEQYF	TGTGCCCGCGGGCGGGTTAGCTCCTACGAGCAGTACTTC
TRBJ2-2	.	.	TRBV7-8	CASSLTRGSNTGELFF	TGTGCCAGCAGCTTAACGCGAGGATCTAACACCGGGGAGCTGTTTTTT
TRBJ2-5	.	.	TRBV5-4	CASSLGLGQETQYF	TGTGCCAGCAGCTTGGGGTTAGGGCAAGAGACCCAGTACTTC
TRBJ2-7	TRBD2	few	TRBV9	CASSTGTSINYEQYF	TGTGCCAGCTCGACCGGGACTAGTATCAACTACGAGCAGTACTTC
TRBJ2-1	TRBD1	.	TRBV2	CASSGDREIYNEQFF	TGTGCCAGCAGTGGGGACAGGGAGATCTACAATGAGCAGTTCTTC
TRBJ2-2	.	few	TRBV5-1	CASSPHRDTNTGELFF	TGCGCCAGCAGCCCCCATCGGGACACCAACACCGGGGAGCTGTTTTTT
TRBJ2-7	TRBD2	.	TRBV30	CAWSGGGNEQYF	TGTGCCTGGAGTGGGGGAGGGAACGAGCAGTACTTC
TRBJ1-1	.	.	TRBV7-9	CASSSPIWPEAFF	TGTGCCAGCAGCTCTCCAATCTGGCCTGAAGCTTTCTTT
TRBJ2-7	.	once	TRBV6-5	CASSYSSGSSYEQYF	TGTGCCAGCAGTTACTCATCGGGTAGCTCCTACGAGCAGTACTTC
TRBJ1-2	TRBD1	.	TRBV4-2	CASSRDSTNYGYTF	TGTGCCAGCAGCCGGGACAGCACTAACTATGGCTACACCTTC
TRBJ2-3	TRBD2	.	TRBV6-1	CASRRLAGDADTQYF	TGTGCCAGCAGGAGACTAGCGGGAGACGCAGATACGCAGTATTTT
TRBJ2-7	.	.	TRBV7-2	CASSLGGREQYF	TGTGCCAGCAGCTTAGGCGGCCGGGAGCAGTACTTC
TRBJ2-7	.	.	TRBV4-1	CASTYSSEGTYEQYF	TGCGCCAGCACCTATAGCAGTGAGGGCACCTACGAGCAGTACTTC
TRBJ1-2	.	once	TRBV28	CASSFGRGGYGYTF	TGTGCCAGCAGTTTTGGCAGGGGTGGTTATGGCTACACCTTC
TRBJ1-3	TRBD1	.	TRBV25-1	CASMIQGATGNTIYF	TGTGCCAGTATGATACAGGGGGCTACTGGAAACACCATATATTTT
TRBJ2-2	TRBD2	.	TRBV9	CASSRWVGRVDGELFF	TGTGCCAGCAGCCGTTGGGTCGGGAGGGTTGACGGGGAGCTGTTTTTT
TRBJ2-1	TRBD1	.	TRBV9	CASSPRTGGAQFF	TGTGCCAGCAGCCCGCGGACAGGCGGTGCGCAGTTCTTC
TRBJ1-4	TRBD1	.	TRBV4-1	CASSHLDRGWRNEKLFF	TGCGCCAGCAGCCACCTAGACAGGGGTTGGCGTAATGAAAAACTGTTTTTT
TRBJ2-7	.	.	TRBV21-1	CASCQSLPGAYEQYF	TGTGCCAGCTGTCAGTCCCTTCCTGGGGCCTACGAGCAGTACTTC
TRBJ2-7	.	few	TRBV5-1	CASSLEGQYEQYF	TGCGCCAGCAGCTTGGAAGGACAGTACGAGCAGTACTTC
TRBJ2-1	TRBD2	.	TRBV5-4	CASSPTGTRHNEQFF	TGTGCCAGCAGCCCAACCGGGACTAGGCATAATGAGCAGTTCTTC
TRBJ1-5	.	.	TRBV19	CASSMGRLNQPQHF	TGTGCCAGTAGTATGGGCAGGTTGAATCAGCCCCAGCATTTT
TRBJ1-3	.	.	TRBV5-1	CASSPRGSGNTIYF	TGCGCCAGCAGCCCCAGGGGTTCTGGAAACACCATATATTTT
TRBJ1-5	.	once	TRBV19	CASSILSLDPPEPQHF	TGTGCCAGTAGTATTTTGTCACTGGACCCCCCGGAGCCCCAGCATTTT
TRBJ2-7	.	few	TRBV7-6	CASSLGGPGEQYF	TGTGCCAGCAGCTTAGGAGGACCGGGCGAGCAGTACTTC
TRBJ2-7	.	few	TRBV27	CASSSLRDTHYEQYF	TGTGCCAGCAGTTCCCTCCGGGACACCCACTACGAGCAGTACTTC
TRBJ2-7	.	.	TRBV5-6	CASSPHFSRHYEQYF	TGTGCCAGCAGCCCCCATTTTAGCCGCCACTACGAGCAGTACTTC
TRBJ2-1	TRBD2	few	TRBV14	CASSLDFGLAGGNEQFF	TGTGCCAGCAGCCTCGACTTTGGACTAGCGGGTGGCAATGAGCAGTTCTTC
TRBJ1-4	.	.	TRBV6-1	CASSEPGPNEKLFF	TGTGCCAGCAGTGAACCGGGACCTAATGAAAAACTGTTTTTT
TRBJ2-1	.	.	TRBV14	CASSQGSDPWMDEQFF	TGTGCCAGCAGCCAAGGATCGGACCCCTGGATGGATGAGCAGTTCTTC
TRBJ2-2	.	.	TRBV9	CASSVGQVKNTGELFF	TGTGCCAGCAGCGTAGGACAGGTGAAGAACACCGGGGAGCTGTTTTTT
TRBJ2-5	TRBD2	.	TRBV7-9	CASSSGLAVETQYF	TGTGCCAGCAGCTCGGGACTAGCGGTAGAGACCCAGTACTTC
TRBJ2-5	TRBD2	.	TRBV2	CASTQRGLAGGSQETQYF	TGTGCCAGCACCCAGAGGGGCCTAGCGGGAGGGAGCCAAGAGACCCAGTACTTC
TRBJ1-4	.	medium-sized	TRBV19	CASSMGPDGREKLFF	TGTGCCAGTAGTATGGGACCGGATGGGCGAGAAAAACTGTTTTTT
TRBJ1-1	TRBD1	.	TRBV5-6	CASSFRDRMNTEAFF	TGTGCCAGCAGCTTCCGGGACAGGATGAACACTGAAGCTTTCTTT